This entry lists 17 T cell receptor beta chains sequenced from one sample in a study of T-cell reconstitution after alpha-beta-depleted transplantation in children (dated by TCRdb to 2016 to 2017). Taken with the paper, the label for treatment or condition translates to: allogeneic hematopoietic cell transplantation with graft depleted of TCRalphabeta T cells and CD19 B cells. The library was built by means of PCR. Sequencing used an Illumina HiSeq 2500. Molecular barcoding was employed in the preparation of TCR libraries, with unique molecular identifiers being used to normalize TCRbeta repertoire quantification. In TCRdb, the public reads were trimmed at Q25 with fastp and aligned with MiXCR, with productive beta chains retained. CDR3 protein duplicates are merged, each entry listing the most common genes and DNA. The sample yields about 600,000 distinct CDR3 sequences; approximately 13% were counted once. In total, the top ten clones hold about 2.2% of the sample.

Material: PBMCs, mostly from graft donor cells, obtained 360 days after TCRalphabeta/CD19-depleted stem cell transplant. All receptors derive from a male patient aged 5 to 17 who had a stem cell transplant for acute myeloid leukemia, so the T cells may come from the graft donor.

The chain carries TRBV14 and TRBJ2-5, with D uncertain. V lost 4 bases and J lost 1, with 13 bases in between. The CDR3 runs 15 residues. Germline V gene lookup returns CDR1 SGHDN and CDR2 FVKESK. This CDR3 reads CASSPSTILQETQYF. CDR3 bases: TGTGCCAGCAGCCCTTCTACTATACTCCAAGAGACCCAGTACTTC.

The V and J genes are TRBV24-1 and TRBJ2-5; TRBD1 or TRBD2 may be the D gene (5 bases each). The germline V gene encodes CDR1 KGHDR and CDR2 SFDVKD. V dropped 4 bases and J dropped 4 bases, with 15 bases sitting between them. The CDR3 is 15 amino acids. The CDR3 nucleotides read TGTGCCACCAGTGAGAGGGACCGCGATTTAGAGACCCAGTACTTC. Its protein product is CATSERDRDLETQYF.

Ten or more counts support this clonotype. The V and J genes are TRBV29-1 and TRBJ2-6; D uncertain. This CDR3 is 13 amino acids long. Trimming took off 5 bases at V and 0 bases at J, with 5 bases between the two ends. Germline loops: CDR1 SQVTM, CDR2 ANQGSEA. For the CDR3, the DNA is TGCAGCGTTCTTTTCTCTGGGGCCAACGTCCTGACTTTC. Residues: CSVLFSGANVLTF.

This clonotype was counted a few times. The J gene is TRBJ2-1, the V gene TRBV12-3 or TRBV12-4, with 15 bases that match TRBD2. Trimming took 4 bases from V and 10 from J; bases not matched to a gene: 5. The CDR3 is made up of 15 amino acids. The CDR3 loop is CASSSGLAGGGEQFF. CDR3 nucleotide sequence: TGTGCCAGCAGTTCGGGACTAGCGGGAGGAGGGGAGCAGTTCTTC.

This clonotype was seen a few times. This chain joins TRBV9 and TRBJ1-1; no clear D. V gave up 4 bases and J gave up 0 bases, with 22 bases separating them. The CDR3 has 18 residues. Germline CDR1 is SGDLS and CDR2 is YYNGEE. CDR3 coding DNA: TGTGCCAGCAGCCCCCATTCACGGGGTACTCCTTTGAACACTGAAGCTTTCTTT. Translated, it gives CASSPHSRGTPLNTEAFF.

The chain is built from TRBV5-1 and TRBJ1-1, with 11 positions matching TRBD1. With V trimmed by 5 bases and J by 6 bases, 6 bases remained unmatched. From germline, CDR1 is SGHRS and CDR2 YFSETQ. This CDR3 has 14 amino acids. The CDR3 is CASRSGQGDAEAFF. The CDR3, as DNA: TGCGCCAGCAGGTCGGGACAGGGGGACGCTGAAGCTTTCTTT. The whole variable domain, filled in from reference TRBV5-1 and TRBJ1-1, reads KAGVTQTPRYLIKTRGQQVTLSCSPISGHRSVSWYQQTPGQGLQFLFEYFSETQRNKGNFPGRFSGRQFSNSRSEMNVSTLELGDSALYLCASRSGQGDAEAFFGQGTRLTVV.

The chain employs TRBV20-1 and TRBJ2-5; 14 bases align to TRBD2. V was clipped by 4 bases and J by 6 bases; unmatched bases: 4. This CDR3 is 14 amino acids long. Germline lookup yields CDR1 DFQATT and CDR2 SNEGSKA (reference sequence). CDR3 DNA: TGCAGTGCTAAGGGACTAGCGGGAGTTAAGACCCAGTACTTC. Encoded protein: CSAKGLAGVKTQYF.

This clonotype has only a few counts. The chain couples TRBV7-9 to TRBJ2-1; TRBD1 is a possible D gene (6 bases). CDR1 is SEHNR, CDR2 FQNEAQ, per germline (reference sequence). V lost 5 bases to trimming and J lost 9 bases, with 17 bases between them. The CDR3 loop spans 14 amino acids. The CDR3 nucleotides read TGTGCCAGCAGCAATGAGGGGGTCCGAGTTGAGCAGTTCTTC. Its protein product is CASSNEGVRVEQFF. Full variable domain (outside the CDR3, taken from reference TRBV7-9 and TRBJ2-1): DTGVSQNPRHKITKRGQNVTFRCDPISEHNRLYWYRQTLGQGPEFLTYFQNEAQLEKSRLLSDRFSAERPKGSFSTLEIQRTEQGDSAMYLCASSNEGVRVEQFFGPGTRLTVL.

The V gene is TRBV7-2, the J gene TRBJ2-1, with D unclear. This CDR3 comprises 16 residues. The V gene's germline CDR1 is SGHTA and CDR2 FQGNSA. V gave up 3 bases and J gave up 0 bases, with 12 bases separating them. The CDR3 here is CASSLGDTPSYNEQFF. The CDR3 coding sequence is TGTGCCAGCAGCTTGGGTGACACACCCTCCTACAATGAGCAGTTCTTC.

This clonotype has at least ten counts. This chain joins TRBV20-1 and TRBJ2-5, with 11 bases identical to TRBD2. With 0 bases clipped from V and 5 bases from J, the junction kept 17 bases outside the gene matches. The CDR3 runs 19 residues. Germline values: CDR1 DFQATT, CDR2 SNEGSKA (reference sequence). The CDR3 sequence: CSARDLRELAGVRRETQYF. Here the CDR3 DNA reads TGCAGTGCTAGAGATCTTCGGGAACTAGCGGGAGTGCGAAGGGAGACCCAGTACTTC.

The chain recombines TRBV7-2 with TRBJ2-7; perhaps TRBD2 as D (6 bases). CDR1 is SGHTA and CDR2 is FQGNSA in the germline V gene. The CDR3 is 16 amino acids. Trimming pared 6 bases from V and 7 bases from J, leaving 25 bases between. The CDR3 nucleotides read TGTGCCAGCAGTTCAAACCCGGGAGTTAGTGGAAAGGAGCAGTACTTC. Its translation is CASSSNPGVSGKEQYF.

In nucleotides, the CDR3 is TGTGCCAGCTCACCACCCAGGACCTACAATGAGCAGTTCTTC. Translating it yields CASSPPRTYNEQFF. The J gene is TRBJ2-1, the V gene TRBV18; D unresolved. The germline CDR1 and CDR2 sequences are KGHSH and LQKENI. V lost 0 bases to trimming and J lost 2 bases, with 5 bases between them. The CDR3 consists of 14 residues.

V and J are TRBV14 and TRBJ1-4; 10 bases align to TRBD1. The V and J ends lost 2 bases and 6 bases, in that order; junction bases with no gene match: 9. CDR3 size: 17 residues. Germline CDR1 is SGHDN and CDR2 is FVKESK. CDR3 sequence: CASSQFTGQGNYEKLFF. In DNA form, the CDR3 reads TGTGCCAGCAGCCAATTTACGGGACAGGGGAATTATGAAAAACTGTTTTTT.

The table lists this clonotype with a few counts. The CDR3 reads CASSSPGQGGEQYF. DNA for the CDR3: TGTGCCAGCAGTTCCCCGGGACAGGGGGGCGAGCAGTACTTC. V gene TRBV28 combines with J gene TRBJ2-7, with 11 positions matching TRBD1. CDR1 and CDR2 from the germline V gene are MDHEN and SYDVKM. The CDR3 length is 14 residues. V shed 4 bases and J 6 bases; nucleotides not matched to a gene: 5.

The chain employs TRBV28 and TRBJ2-5, with 7 positions matching TRBD1. Trimming at V came to 6 bases and at J to 3 bases, leaving 10 bases not matched to a gene. The CDR3 runs 15 residues. Germline assignment: CDR1 MDHEN and CDR2 SYDVKM. Here the CDR3 reads CASSLTDRAKETQYF. CDR3 in DNA: TGTGCCAGCAGCCTTACTGACAGGGCTAAAGAGACCCAGTACTTC.

The chain joins TRBV3-1 to TRBJ2-3; 7 nucleotides agree with TRBD2. Trimming removed 5 bases from V and 0 bases from J; junction bases left unmatched: 8. The germline V gene has CDR1 LGHDT and CDR2 YNNKEL (reference sequence). The CDR3 contains 16 residues. The CDR3, as DNA: TGTGCCAGCAGCTATCGGGCTAGCGGTAGCACAGATACGCAGTATTTT. As protein: CASSYRASGSTDTQYF.

The genes are TRBV29-1 and TRBJ1-2; D is possibly TRBD1 (5 bases). Germline CDR1 reads SQVTM; CDR2 reads ANQGSEA. The germline V and J ends were trimmed by 4 bases and 5 bases, with 17 bases remaining between them. The CDR3 extends over 14 amino acids. The CDR3 DNA reads TGCAGCGTTGTTCTCACGGGGCAAGGTTATGGCTACACCTTC. Residues: CSVVLTGQGYGYTF.